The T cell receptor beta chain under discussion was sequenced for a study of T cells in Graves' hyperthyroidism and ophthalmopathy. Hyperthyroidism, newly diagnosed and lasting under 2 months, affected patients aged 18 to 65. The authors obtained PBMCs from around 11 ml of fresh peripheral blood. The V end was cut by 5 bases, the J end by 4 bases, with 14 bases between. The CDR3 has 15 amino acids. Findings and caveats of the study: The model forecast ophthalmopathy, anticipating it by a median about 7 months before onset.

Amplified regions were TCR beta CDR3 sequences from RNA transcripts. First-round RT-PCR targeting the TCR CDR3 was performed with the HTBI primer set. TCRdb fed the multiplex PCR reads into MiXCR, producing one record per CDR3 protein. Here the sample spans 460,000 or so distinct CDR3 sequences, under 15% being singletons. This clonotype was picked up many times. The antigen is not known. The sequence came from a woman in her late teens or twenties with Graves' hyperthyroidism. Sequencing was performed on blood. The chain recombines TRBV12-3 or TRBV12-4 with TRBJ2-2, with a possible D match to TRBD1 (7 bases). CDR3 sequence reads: CASSLRQGGTGELFF. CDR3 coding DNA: TGTGCCAGCAGTCTCAGACAGGGAGGCACCGGGGAGCTGTTTTTT.